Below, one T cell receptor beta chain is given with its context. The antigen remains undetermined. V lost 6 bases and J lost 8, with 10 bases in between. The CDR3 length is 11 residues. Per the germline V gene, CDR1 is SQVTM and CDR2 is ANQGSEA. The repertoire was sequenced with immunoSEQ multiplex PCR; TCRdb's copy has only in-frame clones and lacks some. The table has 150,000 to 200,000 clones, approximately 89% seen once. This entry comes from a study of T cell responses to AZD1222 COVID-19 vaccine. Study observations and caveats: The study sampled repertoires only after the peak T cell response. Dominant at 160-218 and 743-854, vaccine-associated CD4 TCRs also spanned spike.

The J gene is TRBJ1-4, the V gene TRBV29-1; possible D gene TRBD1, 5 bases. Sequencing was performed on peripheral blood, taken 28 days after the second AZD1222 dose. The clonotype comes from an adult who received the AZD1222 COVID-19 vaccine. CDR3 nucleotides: TGCAGCGTCCAATCAGGGGAAAAACTGTTTTTT. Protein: CSVQSGEKLFF.